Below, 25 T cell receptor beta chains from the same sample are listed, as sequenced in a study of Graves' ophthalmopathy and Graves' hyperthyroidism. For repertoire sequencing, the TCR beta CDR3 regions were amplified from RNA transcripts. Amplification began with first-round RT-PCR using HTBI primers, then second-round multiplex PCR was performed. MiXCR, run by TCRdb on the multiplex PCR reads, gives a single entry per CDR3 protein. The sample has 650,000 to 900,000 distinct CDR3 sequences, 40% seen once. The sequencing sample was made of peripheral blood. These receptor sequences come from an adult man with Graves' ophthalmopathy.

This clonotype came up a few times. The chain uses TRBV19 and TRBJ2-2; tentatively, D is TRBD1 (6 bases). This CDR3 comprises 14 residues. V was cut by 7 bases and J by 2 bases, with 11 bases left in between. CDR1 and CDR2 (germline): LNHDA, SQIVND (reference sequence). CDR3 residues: CASIQGRNTGELFF. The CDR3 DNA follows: TGTGCCAGTATACAGGGACGAAACACCGGGGAGCTGTTTTTT.

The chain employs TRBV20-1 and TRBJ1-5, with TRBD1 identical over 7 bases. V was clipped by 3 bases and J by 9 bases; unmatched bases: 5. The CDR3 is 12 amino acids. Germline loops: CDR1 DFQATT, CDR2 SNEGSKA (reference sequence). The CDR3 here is CSASERTGPQHF. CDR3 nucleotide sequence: TGCAGTGCTAGTGAAAGGACAGGGCCCCAGCATTTT.

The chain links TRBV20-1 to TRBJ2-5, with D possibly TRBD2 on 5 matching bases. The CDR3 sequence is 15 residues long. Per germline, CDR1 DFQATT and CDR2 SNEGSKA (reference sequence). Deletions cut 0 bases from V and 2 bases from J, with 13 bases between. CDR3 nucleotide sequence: TGCAGTGCTAGAGATGAGCTAGCCTTTCAAGAGACCCAGTACTTC. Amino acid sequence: CSARDELAFQETQYF.

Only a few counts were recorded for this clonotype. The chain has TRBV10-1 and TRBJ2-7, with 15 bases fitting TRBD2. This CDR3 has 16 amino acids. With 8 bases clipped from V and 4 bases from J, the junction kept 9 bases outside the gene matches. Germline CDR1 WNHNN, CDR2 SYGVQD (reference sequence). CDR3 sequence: CASHKIGTSGRYEQYF. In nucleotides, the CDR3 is TGCGCCAGCCACAAGATCGGGACTAGCGGGAGGTACGAGCAGTACTTC.

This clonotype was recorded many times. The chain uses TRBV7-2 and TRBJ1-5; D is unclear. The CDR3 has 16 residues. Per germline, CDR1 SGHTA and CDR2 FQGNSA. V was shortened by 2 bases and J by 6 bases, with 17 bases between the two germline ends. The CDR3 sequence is CASSLTIYQAGQPQHF. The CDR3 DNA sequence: TGTGCCAGCAGCTTAACGATTTACCAGGCTGGTCAGCCCCAGCATTTT.

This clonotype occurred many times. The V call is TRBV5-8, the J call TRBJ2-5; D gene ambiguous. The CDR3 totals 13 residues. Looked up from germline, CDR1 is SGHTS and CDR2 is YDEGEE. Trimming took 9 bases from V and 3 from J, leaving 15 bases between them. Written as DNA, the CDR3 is TGTGCCACCTGGAGTAGCCTCAAAGAGACCCAGTACTTC. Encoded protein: CATWSSLKETQYF.

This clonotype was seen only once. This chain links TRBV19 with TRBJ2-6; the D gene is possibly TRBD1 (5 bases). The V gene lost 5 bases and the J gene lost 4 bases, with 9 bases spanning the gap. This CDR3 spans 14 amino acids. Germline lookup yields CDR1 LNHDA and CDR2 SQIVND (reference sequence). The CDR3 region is CASSGRTGANVLTF. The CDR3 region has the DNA TGTGCCAGTAGTGGTCGGACAGGGGCCAACGTCCTGACTTTC.

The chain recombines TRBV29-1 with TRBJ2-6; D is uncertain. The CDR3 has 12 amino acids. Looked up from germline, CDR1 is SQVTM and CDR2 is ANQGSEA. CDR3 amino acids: CRLISGANVLTF. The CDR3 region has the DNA TGCCGCCTTATCTCTGGGGCCAACGTCCTGACTTTC.

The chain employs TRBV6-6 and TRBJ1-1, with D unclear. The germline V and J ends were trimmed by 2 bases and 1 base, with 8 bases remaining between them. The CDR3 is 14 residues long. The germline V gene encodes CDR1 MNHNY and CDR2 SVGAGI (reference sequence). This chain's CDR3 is CASSYARENTEAFF. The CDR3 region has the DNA TGTGCCAGCAGTTACGCGAGAGAGAACACTGAAGCTTTCTTT.

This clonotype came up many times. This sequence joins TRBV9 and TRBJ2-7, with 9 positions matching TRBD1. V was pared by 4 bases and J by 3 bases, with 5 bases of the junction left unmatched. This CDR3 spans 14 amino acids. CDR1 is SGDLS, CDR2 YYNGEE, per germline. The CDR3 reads CASSHRTGDYEQYF. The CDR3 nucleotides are TGTGCCAGCAGCCATCGGACAGGGGACTACGAGCAGTACTTC. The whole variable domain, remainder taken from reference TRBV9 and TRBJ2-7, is DSGVTQTPKHLITATGQRVTLRCSPRSGDLSVYWYQQSLDQGLQFLIQYYNGEERAKGNILERFSAQQFPDLHSELNLSSLELGDSALYFCASSHRTGDYEQYFGPGTRLTVT.

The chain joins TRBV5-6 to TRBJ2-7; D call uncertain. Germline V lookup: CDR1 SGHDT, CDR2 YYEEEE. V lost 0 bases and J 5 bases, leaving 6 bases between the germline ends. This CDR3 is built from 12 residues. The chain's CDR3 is CASSLEDNEQYF. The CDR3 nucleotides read TGTGCCAGCAGCTTGGAAGATAACGAGCAGTACTTC.

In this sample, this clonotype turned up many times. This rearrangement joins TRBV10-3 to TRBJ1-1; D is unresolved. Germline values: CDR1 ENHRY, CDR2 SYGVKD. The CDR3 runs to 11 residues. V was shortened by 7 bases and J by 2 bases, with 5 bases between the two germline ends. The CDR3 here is CAITDNTEAFF. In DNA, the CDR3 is TGTGCCATCACGGACAACACTGAAGCTTTCTTT.

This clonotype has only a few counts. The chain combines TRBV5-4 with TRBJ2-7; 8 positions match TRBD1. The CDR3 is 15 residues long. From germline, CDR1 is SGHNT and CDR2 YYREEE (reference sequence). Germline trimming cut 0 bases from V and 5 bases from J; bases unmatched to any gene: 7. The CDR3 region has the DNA TGTGCCAGCAGCTTGGGACAGGGGCTTGGAAACGAGCAGTACTTC. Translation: CASSLGQGLGNEQYF. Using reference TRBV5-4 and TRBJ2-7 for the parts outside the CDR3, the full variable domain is ETGVTQSPTHLIKTRGQQVTLRCSSQSGHNTVSWYQQALGQGPQFIFQYYREEENGRGNFPPRFSGLQFPNYSSELNVNALELDDSALYLCASSLGQGLGNEQYFGPGTRLTVT.

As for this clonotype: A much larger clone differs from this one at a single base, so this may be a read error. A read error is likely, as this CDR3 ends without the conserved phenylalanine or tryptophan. The CDR3 loop is CASRPGQGARGYTL. Here the CDR3 DNA reads TGCGCCAGCAGACCTGGACAGGGGGCGCGAGGCTACACCCTC. The V gene is TRBV5-1, the J gene TRBJ1-2; 11 bases agree with TRBD1. The V and J ends lost 5 bases and 8 bases, in that order; junction bases with no gene match: 8. Germline V gene sequence: CDR1 SGHRS, CDR2 YFSETQ. This CDR3 has 14 residues.

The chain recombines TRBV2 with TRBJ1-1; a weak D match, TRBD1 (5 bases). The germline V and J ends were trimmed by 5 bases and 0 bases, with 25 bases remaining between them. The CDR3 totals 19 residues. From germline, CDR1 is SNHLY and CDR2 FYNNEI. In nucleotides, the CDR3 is TGTGCCAGCAGTTACTCGTATGTCTCGGTGCGGGGGATGAACACTGAAGCTTTCTTT. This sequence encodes CASSYSYVSVRGMNTEAFF. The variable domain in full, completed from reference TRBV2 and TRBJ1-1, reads EPEVTQTPSHQVTQMGQEVILRCVPISNHLYFYWYRQILGQKVEFLVSFYNNEISEKSEIFDDQFSVERPDGSNFTLKIRSTKLEDSAMYFCASSYSYVSVRGMNTEAFFGQGTRLTVV.

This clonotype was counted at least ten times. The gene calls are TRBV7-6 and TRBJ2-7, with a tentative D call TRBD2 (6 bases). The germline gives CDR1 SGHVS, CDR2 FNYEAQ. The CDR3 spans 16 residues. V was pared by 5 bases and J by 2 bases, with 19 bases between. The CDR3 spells CASSPAGYGPTYEQYF. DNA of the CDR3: TGTGCCAGCAGCCCCGCGGGATACGGGCCTACCTACGAGCAGTACTTC.

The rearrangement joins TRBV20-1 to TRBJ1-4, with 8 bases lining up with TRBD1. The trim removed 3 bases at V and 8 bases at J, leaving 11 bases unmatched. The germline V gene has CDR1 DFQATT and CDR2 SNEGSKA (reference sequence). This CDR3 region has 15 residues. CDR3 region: CSARSGGASEEKLFF. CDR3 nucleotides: TGCAGTGCTAGGTCAGGGGGCGCGTCTGAAGAAAAACTGTTTTTT.

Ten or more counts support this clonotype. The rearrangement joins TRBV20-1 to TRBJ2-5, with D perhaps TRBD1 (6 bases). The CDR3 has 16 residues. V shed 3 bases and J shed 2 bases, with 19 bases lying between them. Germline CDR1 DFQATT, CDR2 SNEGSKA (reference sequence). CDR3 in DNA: TGCAGTGCTAGTGATGGGGGCAGGGCGATACAAGAGACCCAGTACTTC. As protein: CSASDGGRAIQETQYF.

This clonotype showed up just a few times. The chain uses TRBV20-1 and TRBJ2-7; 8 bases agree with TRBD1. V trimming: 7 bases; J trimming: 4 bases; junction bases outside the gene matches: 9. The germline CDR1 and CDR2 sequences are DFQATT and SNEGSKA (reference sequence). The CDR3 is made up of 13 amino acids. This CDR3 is CSVRDRSVYEQYF. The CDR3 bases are TGCAGTGTTAGGGACAGGAGCGTGTACGAGCAGTACTTC.

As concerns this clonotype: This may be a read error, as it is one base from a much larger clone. CDR3 protein: CASSEDRQETQYF. In DNA form, the CDR3 reads TGTGCCAGCAGTGAAGACAGGCAAGAGACCCAGTACTTC. The genes are TRBV25-1 and TRBJ2-5, with D perhaps matching TRBD1 (6 bases). The V gene's germline CDR1 is MGHDK and CDR2 SYGVNS. Trimming removed 2 bases from V and 2 bases from J, with 6 bases in between. The CDR3 contains 13 residues. The full variable domain, rest sourced from reference TRBV25-1 and TRBJ2-5, is EADIYQTPRYLVIGTGKKITLECSQTMGHDKMYWYQQDPGMELHLIHYSYGVNSTEKGDLSSESTVSRIRTEHFPLTLESARPSHTSQYLCASSEDRQETQYFGPGTRLLVL.

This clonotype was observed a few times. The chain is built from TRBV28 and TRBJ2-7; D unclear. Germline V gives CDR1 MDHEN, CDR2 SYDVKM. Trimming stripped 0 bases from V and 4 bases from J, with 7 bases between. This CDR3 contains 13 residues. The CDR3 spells CASSLWTAYEQYF. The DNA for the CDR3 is TGTGCCAGCAGTTTATGGACTGCTTACGAGCAGTACTTC.

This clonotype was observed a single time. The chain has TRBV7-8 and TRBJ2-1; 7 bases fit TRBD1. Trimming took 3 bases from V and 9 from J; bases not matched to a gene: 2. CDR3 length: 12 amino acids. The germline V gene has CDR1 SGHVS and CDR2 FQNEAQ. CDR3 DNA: TGTGCCAGCAGCTTTAGACAGGGTGAGCAGTTCTTC. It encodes CASSFRQGEQFF.

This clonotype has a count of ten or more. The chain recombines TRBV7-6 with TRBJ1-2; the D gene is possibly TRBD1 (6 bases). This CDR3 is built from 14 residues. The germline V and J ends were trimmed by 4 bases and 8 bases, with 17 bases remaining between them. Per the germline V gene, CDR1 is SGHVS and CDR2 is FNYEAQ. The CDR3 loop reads CASSSTAGVGGYTF. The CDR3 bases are TGTGCCAGCAGCTCCACCGCAGGGGTGGGAGGCTACACCTTC. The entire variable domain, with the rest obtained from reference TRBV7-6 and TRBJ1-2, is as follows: GAGVSQSPRYKVTKRGQDVALRCDPISGHVSLYWYRQALGQGPEFLTYFNYEAQQDKSGLPNDRFSAERPEGSISTLTIQRTEQRDSAMYRCASSSTAGVGGYTFGSGTRLTVV.

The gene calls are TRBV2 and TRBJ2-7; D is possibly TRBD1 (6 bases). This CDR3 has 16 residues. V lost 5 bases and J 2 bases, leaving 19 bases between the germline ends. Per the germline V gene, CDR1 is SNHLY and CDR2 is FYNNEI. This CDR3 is CASSLARRTAPYEQYF. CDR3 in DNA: TGTGCCAGCAGTTTAGCCAGGAGGACAGCACCCTACGAGCAGTACTTC. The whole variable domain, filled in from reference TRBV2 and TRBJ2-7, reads EPEVTQTPSHQVTQMGQEVILRCVPISNHLYFYWYRQILGQKVEFLVSFYNNEISEKSEIFDDQFSVERPDGSNFTLKIRSTKLEDSAMYFCASSLARRTAPYEQYFGPGTRLTVT.

Here the CDR3 reads CASSLDATSTDTQYF. In nucleotides, the CDR3 is TGTGCCAGCAGCTTAGATGCAACTAGCACAGATACGCAGTATTTT. This chain links TRBV7-2 with TRBJ2-3; D remains unclear. The CDR3 is 15 amino acids. The germline V and J ends were trimmed by 1 base and 0 bases, with 8 bases remaining between them. Germline V gene sequence: CDR1 SGHTA, CDR2 FQGNSA.